The rows below give T cell receptor beta chains drawn from one sample of a study of cytomegalovirus exposure and HLA in healthy donors. Sequenced by immunoSEQ multiplex PCR; TCRdb stores in-frame clones only, minus some. The sample includes 140,000 or so clones, approximately 86% seen only once; the top ten take about 0.51%. The sample taken for sequencing was PBMCs. The origin of the receptors is a woman in her 40s in good health and CMV-seronegative. Both conserved end residues are part of each CDR3. Fields, in order: D gene, J gene, clone size, V gene, CDR3 protein, CDR3 DNA. D genes are given only for firm matches. Size is stated for part of the rows, as once, few or many counts, or as a class when the clone is expanded.

NA,TRBJ1-5,NA,TRBV10-3,CAISESGALPQHF,TGTGCCATCAGTGAGTCAGGGGCCTTGCCCCAGCATTTT
NA,TRBJ1-4,NA,TRBV5-1,CASRLQTTNEKLFF,TGCGCCAGCAGGTTACAGACGACTAATGAAAAACTGTTTTTT
NA,TRBJ1-1,NA,TRBV6-4,CASSVMANTEAFF,TGTGCCAGCAGTGTGATGGCGAACACTGAAGCTTTCTTT
TRBD1,TRBJ1-1,NA,TRBV6-5,CASRKPWTGGTEAFF,TGTGCCAGCAGGAAACCGTGGACAGGGGGGACTGAAGCTTTCTTT
NA,TRBJ2-5,NA,TRBV5-6,CASSLGLEETQYF,TGTGCCAGCAGCTTGGGACTCGAAGAGACCCAGTACTTC
TRBD1,TRBJ2-1,NA,TRBV7-7,CASSLGRGRWNEQFF,TGTGCTAGCAGCTTAGGTAGGGGGCGTTGGAATGAGCAGTTCTTC
NA,TRBJ2-2,NA,TRBV5-1,CASSLDRNTGELFF,TGCGCCAGCAGCTTGGACAGGAACACCGGGGAGCTGTTTTTT
NA,TRBJ1-2,NA,TRBV28,CASSSRSSSYGYTF,TGTGCCAGCAGTTCCCGGTCCTCAAGCTATGGCTACACCTTC
NA,TRBJ2-6,NA,TRBV29-1,CSVEDRFGSGANVLTF,TGCAGCGTTGAAGATCGCTTCGGCTCTGGGGCCAACGTCCTGACTTTC
NA,TRBJ2-7,NA,TRBV7-9,CSSTPYQAYEQYF,TGTTCCAGCACCCCCTACCAAGCCTACGAGCAGTACTTC
TRBD2,TRBJ2-7,NA,TRBV9,CASSVGSPSGRVYYEQYF,TGTGCCAGCAGCGTAGGGTCCCCTAGCGGGAGGGTCTATTACGAGCAGTACTTC
NA,TRBJ2-3,once,TRBV2,CASSEAGRRDTQYF,TGTGCCAGCAGTGAAGCGGGGCGTCGCGATACGCAGTATTTT
NA,TRBJ2-1,NA,TRBV9,CASSPHGGRSYNEQFF,TGTGCCAGCAGCCCCCATGGGGGCCGGTCCTACAATGAGCAGTTCTTC
TRBD1,TRBJ2-7,NA,TRBV4-2,CASSQGQGNYEQYF,TGTGCCAGCAGCCAGGGACAGGGAAACTACGAGCAGTACTTC
NA,TRBJ2-5,NA,TRBV29-1,CSVNRDLQETQYF,TGCAGCGTCAACCGGGACTTACAAGAGACCCAGTACTTC
NA,TRBJ1-4,once,TRBV11-3,CASSRTQGLGNEKLFF,TGTGCCAGCAGCCGGACGCAGGGGCTCGGGAATGAAAAACTGTTTTTT
NA,TRBJ1-5,NA,TRBV6-6,CASSYTQGNQPQHF,TGTGCCAGCAGTTACACTCAGGGTAATCAGCCCCAGCATTTT
TRBD2,TRBJ2-3,NA,TRBV7-9,CASSITLAGGPTDTQYF,TGTGCCAGCAGCATAACCCTAGCGGGAGGGCCGACAGATACGCAGTATTTT
NA,TRBJ2-7,NA,TRBV6-5,CASTSNRGGFYEQYF,TGTGCCAGCACCTCAAACAGGGGGGGGTTTTACGAGCAGTACTTC
TRBD1,TRBJ2-2,NA,TRBV5-4,CASSPDPGGTGELFF,TGTGCCAGCAGCCCGGACCCAGGGGGCACCGGGGAGCTGTTTTTT
NA,TRBJ1-2,NA,TRBV6-5,CASSWTEGLGGYTF,TGTGCCAGCAGCTGGACAGAGGGATTGGGTGGCTACACCTTC
NA,TRBJ2-7,NA,TRBV7-9,CASSFDLLGGYSYEQYF,TGTGCCAGCAGCTTTGATCTCTTAGGCGGGTACTCCTACGAGCAGTACTTC
NA,TRBJ2-7,NA,TRBV11-2,CASSFHSPLNEQYF,TGTGCCAGCAGCTTCCACTCGCCACTGAACGAGCAGTACTTC
NA,TRBJ2-7,NA,TRBV28,CASSLVDSREQYF,TGTGCCAGCAGTTTAGTCGACAGCCGCGAGCAGTACTTC
NA,TRBJ2-3,NA,TRBV7-9,CSSSSPYDRAYTDTQYF,TGTTCCAGCAGCTCCCCCTACGACAGAGCCTACACAGATACGCAGTATTTT
TRBD2,TRBJ2-5,NA,TRBV6-5,CASRPSGHLQETQYF,TGTGCCAGCAGACCTAGCGGGCACCTCCAAGAGACCCAGTACTTC
NA,TRBJ1-2,NA,TRBV4-1,CASSQGTGQYFYGYTF,TGCGCCAGCAGCCAAGGAACAGGCCAGTATTTTTATGGCTACACCTTC
NA,TRBJ1-2,NA,TRBV11-2,CASSLEGGAFGYTF,TGTGCCAGCAGCTTAGAGGGGGGGGCTTTCGGCTACACCTTC
NA,TRBJ2-6,NA,TRBV5-5,CASSLAGGDRARSGANVLTF,TGTGCCAGCAGCTTGGCCGGGGGGGACAGAGCTCGATCTGGGGCCAACGTCCTGACTTTC
NA,TRBJ2-7,NA,TRBV15,CATSRAPPRAYEQYF,TGTGCCACCAGCAGAGCCCCTCCCAGGGCCTACGAGCAGTACTTC
TRBD1,TRBJ2-5,NA,TRBV5-1,CASQKAGGTETQYF,TGCGCCAGCCAGAAGGCAGGGGGCACGGAGACCCAGTACTTC
TRBD1,TRBJ2-2,NA,TRBV5-5,CASSSWPRGTGSNTGELFF,TGTGCCAGCAGTTCATGGCCCCGGGGGACAGGATCGAACACCGGGGAGCTGTTTTTT
TRBD2,TRBJ2-1,NA,TRBV11-3,CASSWTSGPYNEQFF,TGTGCCAGCAGCTGGACTAGCGGGCCGTACAATGAGCAGTTCTTC
NA,TRBJ2-3,few,TRBV19,CASRASGGDTQYF,TGTGCCAGTAGGGCTTCTGGAGGGGATACGCAGTATTTT
TRBD2,TRBJ2-7,NA,TRBV4-1,CASGGFSGSNSYEQYF,TGCGCCAGCGGGGGTTTTAGCGGGAGCAATTCCTACGAGCAGTACTTC
NA,TRBJ2-4,NA,TRBV21-1,CASTLDSKNIQYF,TGTGCCAGCACCTTGGACAGCAAAAACATTCAGTACTTC
NA,TRBJ2-5,NA,TRBV7-3,CASSLGVGETQYF,TGTGCCAGCAGCTTGGGAGTTGGAGAGACCCAGTACTTC
TRBD1,TRBJ2-1,NA,TRBV5-4,CASSLGGQGAYNEQFF,TGTGCCAGCAGCTTGGGAGGGCAGGGGGCCTACAATGAGCAGTTCTTC
NA,TRBJ2-1,NA,TRBV5-1,CASSLAGGATYNEQFF,TGCGCCAGCAGCTTGGCCGGGGGTGCTACCTACAATGAGCAGTTCTTC
NA,TRBJ2-1,NA,TRBV30,CADTLNSPHYNEQFF,TGTGCCGACACCCTGAACTCCCCTCACTACAATGAGCAGTTCTTC
TRBD1,TRBJ1-1,NA,TRBV5-1,CASREGYRGHTEAFF,TGCGCCAGCAGGGAAGGCTACAGGGGGCACACTGAAGCTTTCTTT
TRBD2,TRBJ2-7,NA,TRBV5-1,CASSPTSGTPYEQYF,TGCGCCAGCAGCCCAACCAGCGGGACCCCCTACGAGCAGTACTTC
TRBD2,TRBJ2-1,NA,TRBV5-1,CASSLAASGSNEQFF,TGCGCCAGCAGCTTGGCGGCTAGCGGGAGCAATGAGCAGTTCTTC
TRBD2,TRBJ2-3,NA,TRBV2,CASSEGVGLRTDTQYF,TGTGCCAGCAGTGAAGGTGTGGGACTAAGAACAGATACGCAGTATTTT
NA,TRBJ1-1,NA,TRBV11-2,CASSLAPTTEAFF,TGTGCCAGCAGCTTAGCGCCCACAACGGAAGCTTTCTTT